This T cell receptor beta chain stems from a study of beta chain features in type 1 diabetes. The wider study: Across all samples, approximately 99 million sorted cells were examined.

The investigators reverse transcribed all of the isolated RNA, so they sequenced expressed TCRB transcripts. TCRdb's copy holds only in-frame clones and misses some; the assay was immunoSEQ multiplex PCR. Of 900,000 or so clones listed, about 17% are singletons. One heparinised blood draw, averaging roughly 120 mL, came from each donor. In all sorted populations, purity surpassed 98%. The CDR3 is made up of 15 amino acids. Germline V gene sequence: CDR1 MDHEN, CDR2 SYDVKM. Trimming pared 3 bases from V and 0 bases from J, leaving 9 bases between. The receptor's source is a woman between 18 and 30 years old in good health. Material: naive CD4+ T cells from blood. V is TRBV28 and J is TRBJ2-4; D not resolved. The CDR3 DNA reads TGTGCCAGCAGTTTTCGCGGAATAGCCAAAAACATTCAGTACTTC. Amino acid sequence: CASSFRGIAKNIQYF.